The clone carrying this T cell receptor (beta chain) was detected only a few times. Per the germline V gene, CDR1 is MNHNY and CDR2 is SVGAGI (reference sequence). V was shortened by 3 bases and J by 2 bases, with 14 bases between the two germline ends. CDR3 length equals 15 residues. This sample is part of a study of blood T cell repertoires in COVID-19. Sequencing used immunoSEQ multiplex PCR; TCRdb keeps in-frame clones, though not all of them. The sample has more than 400,000 clones; 70% to 90% are singletons. The sequencing input was peripheral blood. This sequence was found in a human donor in a cohort sampled during active COVID-19. The chain links TRBV6-6 to TRBJ2-7; the D gene is possibly TRBD2 (5 bases). CDR3 loop: CASSYMRDPPYEQYF. In nucleotides, the CDR3 is TGTGCCAGCAGTTATATGAGGGATCCGCCCTACGAGCAGTACTTC.